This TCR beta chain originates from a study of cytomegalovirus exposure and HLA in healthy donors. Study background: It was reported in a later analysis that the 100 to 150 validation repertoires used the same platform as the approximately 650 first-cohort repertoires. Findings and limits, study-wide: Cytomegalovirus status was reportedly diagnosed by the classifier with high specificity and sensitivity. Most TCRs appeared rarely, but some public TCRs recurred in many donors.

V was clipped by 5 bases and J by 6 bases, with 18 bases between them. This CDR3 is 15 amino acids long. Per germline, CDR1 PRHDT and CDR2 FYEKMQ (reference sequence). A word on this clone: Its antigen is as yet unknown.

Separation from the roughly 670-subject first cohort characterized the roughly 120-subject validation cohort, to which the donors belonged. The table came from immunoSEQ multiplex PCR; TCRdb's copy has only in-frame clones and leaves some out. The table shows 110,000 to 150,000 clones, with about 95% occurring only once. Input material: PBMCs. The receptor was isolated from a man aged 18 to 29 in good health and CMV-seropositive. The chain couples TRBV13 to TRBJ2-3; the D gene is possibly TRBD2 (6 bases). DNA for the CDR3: TGTGCCAGCAGCCCTAGCGAATTAAAGTTGGATACGCAGTATTTT. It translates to CASSPSELKLDTQYF.